Listed below are T cell receptor beta chains from one sample, sequenced in a study of regulatory T cells in long-lasting Graves disease. TCRdb re-called the multiplex PCR reads with MiXCR, one entry per CDR3 protein. The data show a few hundred thousand distinct CDR3 sequences, about 10% seen once. These data were also filed under a second study, of T cells in Graves' hyperthyroidism and ophthalmopathy.

The material sequenced was peripheral blood mononuclear cells (PBMCs), taken at new diagnosis, from a patient treated with antithyroid drugs. The receptors shown here come from a woman aged 18-29 years with Graves disease. Each CDR3 is given without its conserved first and last residue. Clone size is shown for a subset of rows, as once, few, many or a class of expanded clone.

J gene: TRBJ1-5
clone size: NA
V gene: TRBV2
CDR3 length: 13
CDR3 protein: ASSPRQGPNQPQH

J gene: TRBJ2-2
clone size: NA
V gene: TRBV10-1
CDR3 length: 14
CDR3 protein: ASSPGGGGNTGELF

J gene: TRBJ2-5
clone size: many
V gene: TRBV27
CDR3 length: 17
CDR3 protein: ASSLKGFPLAGVQETQY

J gene: TRBJ2-5
clone size: NA
V gene: TRBV7-2
CDR3 length: 18
CDR3 protein: ASSLAPWGGVARGQETQY

J gene: TRBJ1-2
clone size: many
V gene: TRBV12-3/TRBV12-4
CDR3 length: 14
CDR3 protein: ASSGGGSHEGYGYT

J gene: TRBJ2-5
clone size: many
V gene: TRBV20-1
CDR3 length: 13
CDR3 protein: SARVIQGLGETQY

J gene: TRBJ1-5
clone size: few
V gene: TRBV12-3/TRBV12-4
CDR3 length: 12
CDR3 protein: ASSRGSYDQPQH

J gene: TRBJ1-5
clone size: NA
V gene: TRBV6-9
CDR3 length: 12
CDR3 protein: ASSYVGRDQPQH

J gene: TRBJ1-2
clone size: many
V gene: TRBV5-1
CDR3 length: 12
CDR3 protein: ASSLTGTAKGYT

J gene: TRBJ1-2
clone size: many
V gene: TRBV28
CDR3 length: 11
CDR3 protein: ASSVGQGDGYT

J gene: TRBJ1-2
clone size: many
V gene: TRBV6-1
CDR3 length: 11
CDR3 protein: ATGTNRGDGYT

J gene: TRBJ2-7
clone size: few
V gene: TRBV27
CDR3 length: 13
CDR3 protein: ASRQGTSGIHEQY

J gene: TRBJ2-1
clone size: NA
V gene: TRBV27
CDR3 length: 16
CDR3 protein: ASSSRLAGGSSYNEQF

J gene: TRBJ2-7
clone size: many
V gene: TRBV12-3/TRBV12-4
CDR3 length: 16
CDR3 protein: ASSLGGWGARRLYEQY

J gene: TRBJ1-1
clone size: many
V gene: TRBV10-3
CDR3 length: 11
CDR3 protein: AIRTGVNTEAF

J gene: TRBJ2-5
clone size: many
V gene: TRBV3-1
CDR3 length: 15
CDR3 protein: ASSPQGAGGLQETQY

J gene: TRBJ2-7
clone size: NA
V gene: TRBV6-2/TRBV6-3
CDR3 length: 11
CDR3 protein: ASSEQGIYEQY

J gene: TRBJ1-5
clone size: NA
V gene: TRBV10-3
CDR3 length: 10
CDR3 protein: AISEVNQPQH

J gene: TRBJ2-1
clone size: many
V gene: TRBV20-1
CDR3 length: 13
CDR3 protein: SARDFWGTYNEQF

J gene: TRBJ2-1
clone size: NA
V gene: TRBV15
CDR3 length: 14
CDR3 protein: ATSREVIAGFNEQF

J gene: TRBJ2-5
clone size: many
V gene: TRBV5-1
CDR3 length: 13
CDR3 protein: ASSWTRGTQETQY

J gene: TRBJ1-2
clone size: many
V gene: TRBV3-1
CDR3 length: 12
CDR3 protein: ASSRDQGYYGYT

J gene: TRBJ2-2
clone size: many
V gene: TRBV11-3
CDR3 length: 13
CDR3 protein: ASSPPRANTGELF

J gene: TRBJ2-3
clone size: many
V gene: TRBV6-1
CDR3 length: 14
CDR3 protein: ASRTRQAASTDTQY

J gene: TRBJ2-5
clone size: few
V gene: TRBV6-6
CDR3 length: 14
CDR3 protein: ASSYSGQGGQETQY

J gene: TRBJ1-3
clone size: few
V gene: TRBV4-3
CDR3 length: 14
CDR3 protein: ASSQDKAGNGNTIY

J gene: TRBJ2-3
clone size: few
V gene: TRBV7-3
CDR3 length: 12
CDR3 protein: ASSSGQGRDTQY

J gene: TRBJ2-1
clone size: few
V gene: TRBV7-2
CDR3 length: 12
CDR3 protein: ASRSPGLPLYEF

J gene: TRBJ2-1
clone size: many
V gene: TRBV28
CDR3 length: 13
CDR3 protein: ASSPLALLYNEQF

J gene: TRBJ2-3
clone size: once
V gene: TRBV6-4
CDR3 length: 13
CDR3 protein: ASSVQSGSTDTQY

J gene: TRBJ1-2
clone size: NA
V gene: TRBV2
CDR3 length: 13
CDR3 protein: ASSGPGRRSSGYT

J gene: TRBJ1-1
clone size: many
V gene: TRBV29-1
CDR3 length: 15
CDR3 protein: SVDGKGQGWMNTEAF

J gene: TRBJ2-2
clone size: many
V gene: TRBV7-9
CDR3 length: 15
CDR3 protein: ASSFPIGQGGTGELF

J gene: TRBJ1-2
clone size: many
V gene: TRBV29-1
CDR3 length: 12
CDR3 protein: SVESGQGIYGYT

J gene: TRBJ1-5
clone size: many
V gene: TRBV28
CDR3 length: 13
CDR3 protein: ASSFRGRSNQPQH

J gene: TRBJ1-2
clone size: NA
V gene: TRBV7-9
CDR3 length: 13
CDR3 protein: ASSLGEGLPSGYT

J gene: TRBJ1-1
clone size: many
V gene: TRBV6-2/TRBV6-3
CDR3 length: 12
CDR3 protein: ASSYSTGGTEAF

J gene: TRBJ2-5
clone size: many
V gene: TRBV6-5
CDR3 length: 16
CDR3 protein: ASSYSESPSGGAETQY

J gene: TRBJ1-2
clone size: many
V gene: TRBV2
CDR3 length: 12
CDR3 protein: ASMASQAGGGYT

J gene: TRBJ2-2
clone size: many
V gene: TRBV4-2
CDR3 length: 14
CDR3 protein: ASSQEGQGNTGELF

J gene: TRBJ1-2
clone size: many
V gene: TRBV15
CDR3 length: 13
CDR3 protein: ATSRWGGSNYGYT

J gene: TRBJ2-5
clone size: many
V gene: TRBV11-2
CDR3 length: 13
CDR3 protein: ASSLVAGSKETQY

J gene: TRBJ2-7
clone size: many
V gene: TRBV7-2
CDR3 length: 12
CDR3 protein: ASSFSGGSYEQY

J gene: TRBJ1-1
clone size: NA
V gene: TRBV9
CDR3 length: 11
CDR3 protein: ASSKGGGTEAF

J gene: TRBJ2-1
clone size: many
V gene: TRBV19
CDR3 length: 13
CDR3 protein: ASMGGGYSYNEQF

J gene: TRBJ2-2
clone size: many
V gene: TRBV19
CDR3 length: 13
CDR3 protein: ASSIAGHITGELF

J gene: TRBJ1-2
clone size: many
V gene: TRBV4-1
CDR3 length: 14
CDR3 protein: ASSQVVHLNSDGYT

J gene: TRBJ2-4
clone size: many
V gene: TRBV12-3/TRBV12-4
CDR3 length: 15
CDR3 protein: ASSPATSDQAKNIQY

J gene: TRBJ1-1
clone size: many
V gene: TRBV6-1
CDR3 length: 12
CDR3 protein: ASRPGLNYPGAF

J gene: TRBJ2-1
clone size: many
V gene: TRBV20-1
CDR3 length: 15
CDR3 protein: SASLLGRGRAYNEQF

J gene: TRBJ1-1
clone size: many
V gene: TRBV9
CDR3 length: 13
CDR3 protein: ASSAAGVVDTEAF

J gene: TRBJ2-5
clone size: NA
V gene: TRBV20-1
CDR3 length: 11
CDR3 protein: SATLAGQETQY

J gene: TRBJ1-1
clone size: many
V gene: TRBV13
CDR3 length: 12
CDR3 protein: ASSSTGTNTEAF

J gene: TRBJ2-3
clone size: NA
V gene: TRBV12-5
CDR3 length: 15
CDR3 protein: ASGLVLLRGGRDTQY

J gene: TRBJ2-3
clone size: NA
V gene: TRBV11-2
CDR3 length: 16
CDR3 protein: ASSLVNSGVGFTDTQY

J gene: TRBJ1-1
clone size: many
V gene: TRBV12-3/TRBV12-4
CDR3 length: 12
CDR3 protein: ASNDRGGNTEAF

J gene: TRBJ2-1
clone size: many
V gene: TRBV12-3/TRBV12-4
CDR3 length: 11
CDR3 protein: ASSSRRGNEQF

J gene: TRBJ1-5
clone size: many
V gene: TRBV27
CDR3 length: 12
CDR3 protein: ASRWGGQGQPQH